The rows below give T cell receptor beta chains drawn from one sample of a study of control samples from healthy donors and cancer patients. TCRdb keeps only in-frame clones here, not all; method: immunoSEQ multiplex PCR. This sample has roughly 120,000 clones; about 89% occur once, and the top ten carry around 17%. Sequenced material: blood. The source of these receptors is a woman aged 45-65 years in good health. Each CDR3 is given with its conserved first and last residue. The order of the fields is V gene, D gene, J gene, clone size, CDR3 protein, CDR3 DNA. The D gene is left open where the match is weak. Clone sizes are given selectively: once, few, many, or a class where the clone is expanded.

>TRBV4-1|NA|TRBJ2-5|NA
CASSQDQVGETQYF
TGCGCCAGCAGCCAAGATCAAGTCGGGGAGACCCAGTACTTC
>TRBV19|NA|TRBJ2-4|NA
CASRMGGLAKNIQYF
TGTGCCAGTAGAATGGGGGGACTAGCCAAAAACATTCAGTACTTC
>TRBV7-2|TRBD2|TRBJ2-3|NA
CASSLAAGRSTDTQYF
TGTGCCAGCAGCTTAGCAGCGGGACGCAGCACAGATACGCAGTATTTT
>TRBV3-1/TRBV3-2|TRBD2|TRBJ2-2|NA
CASSQDYPPGGTSNTGELFF
TGTGCCAGCAGCCAAGATTACCCGCCGGGAGGCACCTCGAACACCGGGGAGCTGTTTTTT
>TRBV6-2/TRBV6-3|NA|TRBJ2-5|NA
CASSYRETSTQYF
TGTGCCAGCAGTTACAGGGAGACAAGTACCCAGTACTTC
>TRBV3-1/TRBV3-2|NA|TRBJ1-2|NA
CASSQAPNNFYGYTF
TGTGCCAGCAGCCAAGCACCAAACAACTTCTATGGCTACACCTTC
>TRBV19|TRBD1|TRBJ1-1|NA
CASRLDRGLTEAFF
TGTGCCAGTAGGTTGGATAGGGGGCTCACTGAAGCTTTCTTT
>TRBV7-3|NA|TRBJ2-5|NA
CASSLTDGEDGEEETQYF
TGTGCCAGCAGCTTAACGGACGGCGAGGACGGTGAAGAAGAGACCCAGTACTTC
>TRBV7-3|NA|TRBJ2-2|NA
CASSLTSGELFF
TGTGCCAGCAGCTTAACATCCGGGGAGCTGTTTTTT
>TRBV4-3|TRBD2|TRBJ2-5|NA
CASSPGGLTGQETQYF
TGCGCCAGCAGCCCGGGAGGGTTGACGGGACAAGAGACCCAGTACTTC
>TRBV11-3|TRBD1|TRBJ2-3|NA
CASSIRDREGEDTQYF
TGTGCCAGCAGCATACGGGACAGGGAGGGAGAAGATACGCAGTATTTT
>TRBV27|TRBD1|TRBJ1-1|NA
CASATWDRRDTEAFF
TGTGCCAGTGCGACTTGGGACAGGAGGGACACTGAAGCTTTCTTT
>TRBV12-5|TRBD1|TRBJ2-1|NA
CASGKPGQGQMRTYNEQFF
TGTGCTAGTGGGAAGCCGGGACAGGGACAGATGAGGACCTACAATGAGCAGTTCTTC
>TRBV27|NA|TRBJ1-1|NA
CASSPQGRRAFF
TGTGCCAGCAGTCCCCAAGGAAGGCGAGCTTTCTTT
>TRBV2|TRBD1|TRBJ2-7|NA
CATLTGTGANEQYF
TGTGCCACACTCACCGGGACAGGGGCTAACGAGCAGTACTTC
>TRBV6-2/TRBV6-3|TRBD2|TRBJ2-3|NA
CASSYGGGRAPDTQYF
TGTGCCAGCAGTTACGGCGGCGGGAGGGCCCCAGATACGCAGTATTTT
>TRBV27|NA|TRBJ2-2|NA
CASSLQQRPGELFF
TGTGCCAGCAGTTTACAGCAGAGACCCGGGGAGCTGTTTTTT
>TRBV19|TRBD2|TRBJ2-3|NA
CASLTSGRSLDTQYF
TGTGCCAGTCTCACTAGCGGGAGGAGTCTAGATACGCAGTATTTT
>TRBV6-6|NA|TRBJ2-3|NA
CASTLGGTQYF
TGTGCCAGCACCCTAGGAGGTACGCAGTATTTT
>TRBV25-1|NA|TRBJ2-3|NA
CASSEFPTGTDTQYF
TGTGCCAGCAGTGAATTCCCCACCGGGACAGATACGCAGTATTTT
>TRBV9|NA|TRBJ1-1|NA
CASSVGAGTKNTEAFF
TGTGCCAGCAGCGTGGGGGCCGGGACAAAGAACACTGAAGCTTTCTTT
>TRBV7-2|TRBD2|TRBJ2-5|few
CASSLALQRGGETQYF
TGTGCCAGCAGCTTAGCGCTTCAGCGGGGGGGAGAGACCCAGTACTTC
>TRBV5-1|NA|TRBJ2-5|NA
CASSLDLTGETQYF
TGCGCCAGCAGCTTGGATCTGACGGGAGAGACCCAGTACTTC
>TRBV7-9|NA|TRBJ1-2|NA
CASEGGQRSSNYGYTF
TGTGCCAGCGAAGGCGGACAGAGATCCTCTAACTATGGCTACACCTTC
>TRBV3-1/TRBV3-2|NA|TRBJ2-7|NA
CASSLGFSPYEQYF
TGTGCCAGCAGCCTGGGGTTTTCCCCCTACGAGCAGTACTTC
>TRBV28|NA|TRBJ2-5|NA
CASSLWLVHGPWETQYF
TGTGCCAGCAGTTTATGGCTGGTGCACGGCCCGTGGGAGACCCAGTACTTC
>TRBV18|TRBD2|TRBJ2-1|once
CASSLTSGSRNEQFF
TGTGCCAGCTCGCTGACTAGCGGGAGTCGAAATGAGCAGTTCTTC
>TRBV9|NA|TRBJ2-2|NA
CASSVTGNTGELFF
TGTGCCAGCAGCGTGACGGGGAACACCGGGGAGCTGTTTTTT
>TRBV30|NA|TRBJ2-7|medium-sized
CAWSAANRNYEQYF
TGTGCCTGGAGTGCTGCTAACAGGAACTACGAGCAGTACTTC
>TRBV30|NA|TRBJ1-2|NA
CAWSLAYGYTF
TGTGCCTGGAGCCTCGCCTATGGCTACACCTTC
>TRBV5-6|NA|TRBJ1-2|NA
CASSPIAGPNGYTF
TGTGCCAGCAGCCCCATCGCGGGGCCCAATGGCTACACCTTC
>TRBV19|NA|TRBJ1-6|few
CASSMSLGPTWGALHF
TGTGCCAGTAGTATGTCTCTTGGACCGACCTGGGGGGCCCTCCACTTT
>TRBV27|TRBD1|TRBJ1-3|NA
CATQSRGTGLGGGNTIYF
TGTGCCACTCAATCCCGGGGGACAGGGCTAGGAGGTGGAAACACCATATATTTT
>TRBV7-3|TRBD1|TRBJ1-1|NA
CASSFRDRGNTEAFF
TGTGCCAGCAGCTTTCGGGACAGGGGGAATACTGAAGCTTTCTTT
>TRBV5-1|NA|TRBJ2-1|NA
CASSGHESNNEQFF
TGCGCCAGCAGCGGACACGAATCTAACAATGAGCAGTTCTTC
>TRBV6-5|TRBD1|TRBJ1-2|NA
CASSLLQGRYGYTF
TGTGCCAGCAGTTTATTACAGGGGCGCTATGGCTACACCTTC
>TRBV10-2|NA|TRBJ2-6|once
CAVTPQGTIPSSSGANVLTF
TGCGCCGTCACCCCACAGGGCACAATTCCATCGAGCTCTGGGGCCAACGTCCTGACTTTC
>TRBV19|NA|TRBJ2-2|NA
CASSSYTGELFF
TGTGCCAGTAGTAGTTACACCGGGGAGCTGTTTTTT
>TRBV7-9|NA|TRBJ1-1|NA
CASSEYGEGPWGTEAFF
TGTGCCAGCAGCGAATATGGAGAGGGTCCCTGGGGTACTGAAGCTTTCTTT
>TRBV19|NA|TRBJ2-3|NA
CASSIKGKSTGATDTQYF
TGTGCCAGTAGTATAAAAGGGAAGAGTACTGGGGCCACAGATACGCAGTATTTT
>TRBV6-5|TRBD1|TRBJ2-1|NA
CAGRDSSYNEQFF
TGTGCCGGACGGGACAGCTCCTACAATGAGCAGTTCTTC
>TRBV12-3/TRBV12-4|NA|TRBJ2-4|NA
CATEVGAKNIQYF
TGTGCCACCGAGGTGGGGGCCAAAAACATTCAGTACTTC
>TRBV5-1|NA|TRBJ1-5|NA
CASTPSETGKTHSGQPQHF
TGCGCCAGCACCCCAAGTGAGACGGGTAAGACCCATTCCGGTCAGCCCCAGCATTTT
>TRBV5-1|TRBD2|TRBJ2-5|NA
CASSQTSGRGQETQYF
TGCGCCAGCAGCCAAACTAGCGGGAGAGGGCAAGAGACCCAGTACTTC
>TRBV4-2|NA|TRBJ2-7|few
CASSLVPYEQYF
TGTGCCAGCAGCCTAGTCCCCTACGAGCAGTACTTC
>TRBV4-1|TRBD1|TRBJ2-5|NA
CASSQEGTGEETQYF
TGCGCCAGCAGCCAAGAAGGAACAGGGGAAGAGACCCAGTACTTC
>TRBV2|NA|TRBJ2-5|NA
CASSDWGGIQETQYF
TGTGCCAGCAGTGACTGGGGAGGCATCCAAGAGACCCAGTACTTC
>TRBV18|NA|TRBJ1-1|NA
CASSPLSPGGTEAFF
TGTGCCAGCTCCCCCCTTAGCCCGGGGGGCACTGAAGCTTTCTTT
>TRBV14|NA|TRBJ1-4|few
CASSSQVLNEKLFF
TGTGCCAGCAGCTCACAGGTGCTTAATGAAAAACTGTTTTTT
>TRBV5-1|TRBD2|TRBJ2-2|NA
CASSSVLAGDPNTGELFF
TGCGCCAGCAGCTCCGTCTTAGCGGGAGACCCGAACACCGGGGAGCTGTTTTTT
>TRBV5-6|NA|TRBJ2-5|NA
CASSLEEGEETQYF
TGTGCCAGCAGCTTGGAAGAGGGGGAAGAGACCCAGTACTTC
>TRBV4-3|TRBD1|TRBJ1-5|NA
CASSQDTQGANQPQHF
TGCGCCAGCAGCCAAGATACCCAGGGGGCAAATCAGCCCCAGCATTTT
>TRBV10-3|NA|TRBJ2-3|NA
CAISGQLDRQYF
TGTGCCATCAGTGGCCAACTGGACAGGCAGTATTTT
>TRBV6-1|TRBD2|TRBJ2-5|NA
CASSEDPSGQETQYF
TGTGCCAGCAGTGAAGACCCTAGCGGCCAAGAGACCCAGTACTTC
>TRBV24-1|NA|TRBJ1-1|NA
CATRGPGRGMNTEAFF
TGTGCCACCAGGGGACCCGGCAGGGGTATGAACACTGAAGCTTTCTTT
>TRBV11-2|NA|TRBJ2-1|NA
CASSLGQHNEQFF
TGTGCCAGCAGCCTCGGACAACACAATGAGCAGTTCTTC
>TRBV7-3|NA|TRBJ2-5|NA
CASSLNGGAQETQYF
TGTGCCAGCAGCTTAAATGGGGGGGCCCAAGAGACCCAGTACTTC
>TRBV7-9|NA|TRBJ1-1|NA
CASNKRAGVEAFF
TGTGCCAGCAACAAAAGGGCGGGAGTTGAAGCTTTCTTT
>TRBV5-8|TRBD1|TRBJ1-4|NA
CASRVSGGAGEKLFF
TGTGCCAGCAGGGTCTCAGGGGGCGCCGGCGAAAAACTGTTTTTT